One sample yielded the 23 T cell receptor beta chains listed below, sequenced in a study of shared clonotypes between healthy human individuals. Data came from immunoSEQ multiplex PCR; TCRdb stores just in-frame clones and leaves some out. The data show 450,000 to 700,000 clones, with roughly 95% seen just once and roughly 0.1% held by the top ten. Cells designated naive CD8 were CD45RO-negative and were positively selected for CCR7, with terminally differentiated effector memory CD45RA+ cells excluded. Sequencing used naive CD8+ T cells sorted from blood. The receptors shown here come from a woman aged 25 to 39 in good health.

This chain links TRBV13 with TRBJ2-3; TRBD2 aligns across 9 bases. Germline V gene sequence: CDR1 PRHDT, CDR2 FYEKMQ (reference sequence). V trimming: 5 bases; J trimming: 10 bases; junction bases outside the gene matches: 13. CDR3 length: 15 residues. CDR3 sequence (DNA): TGTGCCAGCAGCCCGCGGGAGGGCCTCATATTTTCGCAGTATTTT. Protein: CASSPREGLIFSQYF.

Here the CDR3 reads CASSPPGNQPQHF. The CDR3 DNA follows: TGTGCCAGCAGCCCCCCAGGGAATCAGCCCCAGCATTTT. V gene TRBV4-2 combines with J gene TRBJ1-5, with D tentatively TRBD1 (5 bases). Germline V CDR1 and CDR2: LGHNA, YNFKEQ. V dropped 4 bases and J dropped 4 bases, with 8 bases sitting between them. The CDR3 is made up of 13 amino acids.

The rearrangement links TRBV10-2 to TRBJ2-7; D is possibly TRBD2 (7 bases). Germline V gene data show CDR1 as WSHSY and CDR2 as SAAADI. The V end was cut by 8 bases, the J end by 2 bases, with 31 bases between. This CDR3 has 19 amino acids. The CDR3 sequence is CASCSQGGGMSPNTYEQYF. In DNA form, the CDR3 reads TGCGCCAGCTGCAGTCAAGGGGGGGGCATGTCCCCGAATACCTACGAGCAGTACTTC.

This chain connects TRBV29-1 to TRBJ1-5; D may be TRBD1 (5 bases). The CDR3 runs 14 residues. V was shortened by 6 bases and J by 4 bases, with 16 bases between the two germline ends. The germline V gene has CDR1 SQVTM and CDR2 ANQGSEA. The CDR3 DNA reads TGCAGCGTCGATACCGGGGCGGGAAATCAGCCCCAGCATTTT. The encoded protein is CSVDTGAGNQPQHF.

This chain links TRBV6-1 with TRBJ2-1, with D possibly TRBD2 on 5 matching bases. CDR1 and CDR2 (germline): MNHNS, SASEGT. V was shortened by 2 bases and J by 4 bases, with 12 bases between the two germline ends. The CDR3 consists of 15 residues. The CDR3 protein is CASSEWSGSYNEQFF. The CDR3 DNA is TGTGCCAGCAGTGAATGGAGCGGTTCTTACAATGAGCAGTTCTTC.

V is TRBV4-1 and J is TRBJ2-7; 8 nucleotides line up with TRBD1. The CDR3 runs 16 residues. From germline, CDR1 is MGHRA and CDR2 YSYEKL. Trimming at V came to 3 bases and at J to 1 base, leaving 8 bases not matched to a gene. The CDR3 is CASSQGWTGSSYEQYF. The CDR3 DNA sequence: TGCGCCAGCAGCCAGGGATGGACAGGGTCATCCTACGAGCAGTACTTC.

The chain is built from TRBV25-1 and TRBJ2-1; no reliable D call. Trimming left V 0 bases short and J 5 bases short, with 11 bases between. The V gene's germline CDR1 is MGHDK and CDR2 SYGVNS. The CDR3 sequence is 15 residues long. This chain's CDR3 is CASSEYGLINNEQFF. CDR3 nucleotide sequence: TGTGCCAGCAGTGAATACGGGCTCATTAACAATGAGCAGTTCTTC.

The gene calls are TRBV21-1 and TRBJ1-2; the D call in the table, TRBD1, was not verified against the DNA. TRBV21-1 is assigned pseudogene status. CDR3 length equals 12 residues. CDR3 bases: TGTGCCAGCACTACAGGGGTTGATGGCTACACCTTC. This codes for CASTTGVDGYTF.

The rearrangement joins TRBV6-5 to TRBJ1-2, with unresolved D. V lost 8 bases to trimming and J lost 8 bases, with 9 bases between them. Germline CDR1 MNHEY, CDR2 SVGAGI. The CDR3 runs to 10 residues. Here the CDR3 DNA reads TGTGCCAGCGCCGGGTCAGGCTACACCTTC. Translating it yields CASAGSGYTF.

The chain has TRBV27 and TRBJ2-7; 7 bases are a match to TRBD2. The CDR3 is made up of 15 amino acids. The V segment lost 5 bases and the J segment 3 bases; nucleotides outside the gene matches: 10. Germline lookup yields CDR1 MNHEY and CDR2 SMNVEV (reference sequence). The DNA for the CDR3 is TGTGCCAGCAGTCCCTCTAGCGGAACCCTCTACGAGCAGTACTTC. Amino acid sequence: CASSPSSGTLYEQYF.

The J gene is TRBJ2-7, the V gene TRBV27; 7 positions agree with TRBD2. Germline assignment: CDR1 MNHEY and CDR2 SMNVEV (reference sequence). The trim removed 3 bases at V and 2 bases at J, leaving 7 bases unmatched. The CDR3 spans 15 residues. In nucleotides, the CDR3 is TGTGCCAGCAGTTTTTCCCCGGGAGGACCCTACGAGCAGTACTTC. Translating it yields CASSFSPGGPYEQYF.

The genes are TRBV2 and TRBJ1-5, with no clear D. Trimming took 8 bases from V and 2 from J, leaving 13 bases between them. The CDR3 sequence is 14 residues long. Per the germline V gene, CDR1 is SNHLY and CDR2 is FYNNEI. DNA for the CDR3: TGTGCCAGCGCCTGGAGGGTAGGCAATCAGCCCCAGCATTTT. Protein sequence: CASAWRVGNQPQHF. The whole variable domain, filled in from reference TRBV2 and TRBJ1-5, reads EPEVTQTPSHQVTQMGQEVILRCVPISNHLYFYWYRQILGQKVEFLVSFYNNEISEKSEIFDDQFSVERPDGSNFTLKIRSTKLEDSAMYFCASAWRVGNQPQHFGDGTRLSIL.

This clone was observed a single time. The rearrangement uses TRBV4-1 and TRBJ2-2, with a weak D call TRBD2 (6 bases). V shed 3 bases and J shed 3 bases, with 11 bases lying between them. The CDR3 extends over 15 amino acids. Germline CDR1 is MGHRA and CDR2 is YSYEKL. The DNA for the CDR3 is TGCGCCAGCAGCCAGACTAGTCCCGACACCGGGGAGCTGTTTTTT. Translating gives CASSQTSPDTGELFF.

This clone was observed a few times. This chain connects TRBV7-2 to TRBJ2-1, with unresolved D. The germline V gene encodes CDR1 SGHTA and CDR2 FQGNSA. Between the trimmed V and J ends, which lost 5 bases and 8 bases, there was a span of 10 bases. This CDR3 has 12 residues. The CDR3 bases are TGTGCCAGCAGCATCGACATACATGAGCAGTTCTTC. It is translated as CASSIDIHEQFF.

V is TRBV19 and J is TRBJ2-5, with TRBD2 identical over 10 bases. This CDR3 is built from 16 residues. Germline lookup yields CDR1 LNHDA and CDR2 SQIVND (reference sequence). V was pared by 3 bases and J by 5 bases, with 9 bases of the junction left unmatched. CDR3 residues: CASSIHAGTSAETQYF. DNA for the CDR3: TGTGCCAGTAGTATCCACGCCGGGACTAGCGCCGAGACCCAGTACTTC.

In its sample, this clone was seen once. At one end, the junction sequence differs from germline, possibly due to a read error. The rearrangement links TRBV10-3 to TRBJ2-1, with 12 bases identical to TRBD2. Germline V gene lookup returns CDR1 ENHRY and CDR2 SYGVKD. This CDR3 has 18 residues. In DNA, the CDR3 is TGTGCCATCAGAGAGTCCGTGACTAGCGGGAGCTCCTACAATGAGCAGTTCTTC. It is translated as CAIRESVTSGSSYNEQFF.

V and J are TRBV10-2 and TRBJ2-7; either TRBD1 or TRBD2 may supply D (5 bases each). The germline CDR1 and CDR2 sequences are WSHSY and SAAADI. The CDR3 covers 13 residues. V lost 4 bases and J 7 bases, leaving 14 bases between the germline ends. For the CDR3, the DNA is TGCGCCAGCAGTGCCGTACGAGGGGAGGAGCAGTACTTC. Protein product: CASSAVRGEEQYF.

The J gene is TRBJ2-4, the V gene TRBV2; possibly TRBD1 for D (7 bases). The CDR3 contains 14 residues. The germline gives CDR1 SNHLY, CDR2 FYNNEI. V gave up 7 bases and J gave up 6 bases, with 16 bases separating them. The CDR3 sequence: CASIPRDRVNIQYF. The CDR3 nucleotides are TGTGCCAGCATCCCGCGGGACAGAGTAAACATTCAGTACTTC.

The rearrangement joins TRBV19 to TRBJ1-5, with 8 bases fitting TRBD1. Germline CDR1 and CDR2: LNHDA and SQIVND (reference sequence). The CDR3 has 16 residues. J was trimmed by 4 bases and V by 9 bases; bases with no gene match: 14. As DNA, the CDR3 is TGTGCCAGCAGCCCGGACAGGGCAATGTTAAATCAGCCCCAGCATTTT. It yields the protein CASSPDRAMLNQPQHF.

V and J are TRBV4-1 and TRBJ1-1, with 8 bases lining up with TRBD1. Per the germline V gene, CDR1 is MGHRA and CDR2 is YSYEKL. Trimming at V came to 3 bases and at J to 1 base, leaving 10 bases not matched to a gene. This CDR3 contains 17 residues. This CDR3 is CASSQGLYRGTNTEAFF. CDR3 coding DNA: TGCGCCAGCAGCCAGGGACTCTACAGGGGGACGAACACTGAAGCTTTCTTT.

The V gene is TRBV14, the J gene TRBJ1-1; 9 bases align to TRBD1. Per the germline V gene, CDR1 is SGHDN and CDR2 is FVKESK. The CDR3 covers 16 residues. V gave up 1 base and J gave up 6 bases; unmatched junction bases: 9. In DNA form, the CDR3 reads TGTGCCAGCAGCCAAGCGAAGGGACAGGGAAGCCCTGAAGCTTTCTTT. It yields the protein CASSQAKGQGSPEAFF.

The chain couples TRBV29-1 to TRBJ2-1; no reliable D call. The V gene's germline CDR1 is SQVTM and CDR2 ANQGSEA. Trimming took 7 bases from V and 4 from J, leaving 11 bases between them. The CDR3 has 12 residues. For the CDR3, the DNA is TGCAGCGCTGGCAGAACTTACAATGAGCAGTTCTTC. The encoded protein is CSAGRTYNEQFF.

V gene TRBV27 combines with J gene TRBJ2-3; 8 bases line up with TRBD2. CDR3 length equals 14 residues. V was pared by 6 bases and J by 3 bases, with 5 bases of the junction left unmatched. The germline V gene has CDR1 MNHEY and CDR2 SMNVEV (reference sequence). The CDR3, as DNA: TGTGCCAGCAGATTAGCGGGGTCGACAGATACGCAGTATTTT. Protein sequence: CASRLAGSTDTQYF.